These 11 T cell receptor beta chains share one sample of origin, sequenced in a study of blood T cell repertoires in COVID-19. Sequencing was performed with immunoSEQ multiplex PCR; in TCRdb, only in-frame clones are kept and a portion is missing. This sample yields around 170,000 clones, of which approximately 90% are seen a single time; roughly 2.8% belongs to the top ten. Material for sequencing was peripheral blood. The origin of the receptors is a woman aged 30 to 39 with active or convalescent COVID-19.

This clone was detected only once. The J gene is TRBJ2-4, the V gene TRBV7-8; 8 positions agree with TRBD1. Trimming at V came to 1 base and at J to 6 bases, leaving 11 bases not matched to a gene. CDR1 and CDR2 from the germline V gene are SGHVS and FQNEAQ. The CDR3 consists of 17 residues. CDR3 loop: CASSLGYPGQAGNIQYF. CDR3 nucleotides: TGTGCCAGCAGCTTAGGATACCCGGGACAGGCGGGAAACATTCAGTACTTC. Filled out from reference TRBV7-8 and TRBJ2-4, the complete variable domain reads GAGVSQSPRYKVAKRGQDVALRCDPISGHVSLFWYQQALGQGPEFLTYFQNEAQLDKSGLPSDRFFAERPEGSVSTLKIQRTQQEDSAVYLCASSLGYPGQAGNIQYFGAGTRLSVL.

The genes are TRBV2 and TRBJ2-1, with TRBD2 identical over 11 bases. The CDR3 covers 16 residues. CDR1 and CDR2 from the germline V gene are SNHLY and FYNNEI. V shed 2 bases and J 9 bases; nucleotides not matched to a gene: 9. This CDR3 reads CASSETLAGGQGEQFF. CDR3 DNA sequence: TGTGCCAGCAGTGAAACCCTAGCGGGGGGACAAGGTGAGCAGTTCTTC.

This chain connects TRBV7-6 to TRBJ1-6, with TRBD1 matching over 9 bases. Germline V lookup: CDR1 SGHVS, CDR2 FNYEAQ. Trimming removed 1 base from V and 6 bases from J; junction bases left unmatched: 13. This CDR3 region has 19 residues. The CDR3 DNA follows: TGTGCCAGCAGCTTAGAACCCTTCCTAAGACAGGGGGGTAATTCACCCCTCCACTTT. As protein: CASSLEPFLRQGGNSPLHF. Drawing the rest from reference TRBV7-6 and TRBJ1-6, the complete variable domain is GAGVSQSPRYKVTKRGQDVALRCDPISGHVSLYWYRQALGQGPEFLTYFNYEAQQDKSGLPNDRFSAERPEGSISTLTIQRTEQRDSAMYRCASSLEPFLRQGGNSPLHFGNGTRLTVT.

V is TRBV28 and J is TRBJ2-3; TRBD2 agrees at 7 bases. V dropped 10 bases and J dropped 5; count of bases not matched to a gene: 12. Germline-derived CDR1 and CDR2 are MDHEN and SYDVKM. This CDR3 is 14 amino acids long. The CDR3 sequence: CATANGRIEDTQYF. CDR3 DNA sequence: TGTGCCACCGCCAACGGGAGGATTGAAGATACGCAGTATTTT.

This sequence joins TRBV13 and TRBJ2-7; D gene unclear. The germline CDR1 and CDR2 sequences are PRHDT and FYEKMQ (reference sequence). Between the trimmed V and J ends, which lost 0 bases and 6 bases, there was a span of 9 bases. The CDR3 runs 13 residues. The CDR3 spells CASSLGGPGEQYF. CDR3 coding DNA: TGTGCCAGCAGCTTAGGTGGCCCTGGCGAGCAGTACTTC.

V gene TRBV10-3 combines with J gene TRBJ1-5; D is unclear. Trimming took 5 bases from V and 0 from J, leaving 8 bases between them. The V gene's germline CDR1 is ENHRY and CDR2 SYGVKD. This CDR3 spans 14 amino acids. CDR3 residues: CAISNTDSNQPQHF. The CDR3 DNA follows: TGTGCCATCAGTAACACAGATAGCAATCAGCCCCAGCATTTT.

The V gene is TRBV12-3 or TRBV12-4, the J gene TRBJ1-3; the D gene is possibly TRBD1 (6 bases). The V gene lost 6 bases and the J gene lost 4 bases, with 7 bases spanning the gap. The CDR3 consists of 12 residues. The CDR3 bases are TGTGCCAGCAGCCAGGGGGGAAACACCATATATTTT. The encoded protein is CASSQGGNTIYF.

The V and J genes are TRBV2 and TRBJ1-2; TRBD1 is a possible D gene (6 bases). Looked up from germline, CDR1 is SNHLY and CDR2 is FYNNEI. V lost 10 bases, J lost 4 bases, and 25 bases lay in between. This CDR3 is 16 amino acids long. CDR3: CAMMSDTGQGVYGYTF. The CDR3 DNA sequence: TGTGCCATGATGAGTGACACAGGGCAAGGGGTCTATGGCTACACCTTC.

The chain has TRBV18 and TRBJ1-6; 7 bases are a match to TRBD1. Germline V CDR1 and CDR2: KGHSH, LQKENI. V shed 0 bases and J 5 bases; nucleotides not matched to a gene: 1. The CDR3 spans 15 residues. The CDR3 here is CASSPPGTDNSPLHF. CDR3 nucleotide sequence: TGTGCCAGCTCACCACCGGGGACAGATAATTCACCCCTCCACTTT.

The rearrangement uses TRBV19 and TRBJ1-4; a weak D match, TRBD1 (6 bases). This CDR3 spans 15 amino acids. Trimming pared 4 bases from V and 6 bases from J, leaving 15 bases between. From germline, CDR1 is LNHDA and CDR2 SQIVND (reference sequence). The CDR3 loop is CASSTTGKGYEKLFF. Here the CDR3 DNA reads TGTGCCAGTAGTACAACAGGGAAAGGGTATGAAAAACTGTTTTTT.

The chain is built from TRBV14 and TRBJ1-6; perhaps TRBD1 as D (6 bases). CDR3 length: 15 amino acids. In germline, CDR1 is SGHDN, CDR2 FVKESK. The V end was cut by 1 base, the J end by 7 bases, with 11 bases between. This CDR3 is CASSQAWGRNSPLHF. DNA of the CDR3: TGTGCCAGCAGCCAAGCATGGGGGCGGAATTCACCCCTCCACTTT.